This passage covers 8 T cell receptor beta chains from one sample sequenced in a study of OX40 agonist ivuxolimab in advanced cancers. The protocol was immunoSEQ multiplex PCR, while the TCRdb copy is restricted to in-frame clones and leaves out a portion. The sample records tens of thousands of clones, 87% being singletons. The sample was CD4+ or CD8+ T cells sorted from blood, taken in a trial of the OX40 agonist ivuxolimab. The receptors were gathered from an adult with an advanced solid tumor such as melanoma, head and neck, liver or kidney cancer.

The V gene is TRBV27, the J gene TRBJ1-6; tentatively, D is TRBD1 (6 bases). The CDR3 has 16 amino acids. From germline, CDR1 is MNHEY and CDR2 SMNVEV (reference sequence). Trimming stripped 6 bases from V and 8 bases from J, with 20 bases between. CDR3 coding DNA: TGTGCCAGCAGCCCGGCGGCCGGGACACAGTATTCACCCCTCCACTTT. This gives the protein CASSPAAGTQYSPLHF.

The chain employs TRBV2 and TRBJ2-7, with 9 bases that match TRBD2. The CDR3 contains 17 residues. Trimming took 4 bases from V and 6 from J; bases not matched to a gene: 16. CDR1 and CDR2 from the germline V gene are SNHLY and FYNNEI. CDR3 in amino acids: CASSVVAGARGLAEQYF. CDR3 DNA: TGTGCCAGCAGTGTTGTAGCGGGAGCTAGAGGTTTGGCCGAGCAGTACTTC. The full variable domain, completed using reference TRBV2 and TRBJ2-7, is EPEVTQTPSHQVTQMGQEVILRCVPISNHLYFYWYRQILGQKVEFLVSFYNNEISEKSEIFDDQFSVERPDGSNFTLKIRSTKLEDSAMYFCASSVVAGARGLAEQYFGPGTRLTVT.

This clone appeared once. The J gene is TRBJ2-5, the V gene TRBV9, with 9 bases lining up with TRBD1. In germline, CDR1 is SGDLS, CDR2 YYNGEE. The junction had 0 bases not matched to a gene; V was cut back by 2 bases and J by 1 base. The CDR3 runs 14 residues. The CDR3 is CASSVTGGQETQYF. The CDR3 DNA follows: TGTGCCAGCAGCGTGACAGGGGGCCAAGAGACCCAGTACTTC.

This sequence joins TRBV5-1 and TRBJ2-7; D remains ambiguous. The CDR3 is 13 residues long. Germline V gives CDR1 SGHRS, CDR2 YFSETQ. Trimming cost V 0 bases and J 5 bases, with 9 bases left between them. The CDR3 protein is CASSLGSVNEQYF. In DNA, the CDR3 is TGCGCCAGCAGCTTGGGGTCAGTGAACGAGCAGTACTTC. Together with reference TRBV5-1 and TRBJ2-7, the CDR3 gives the full variable domain: KAGVTQTPRYLIKTRGQQVTLSCSPISGHRSVSWYQQTPGQGLQFLFEYFSETQRNKGNFPGRFSGRQFSNSRSEMNVSTLELGDSALYLCASSLGSVNEQYFGPGTRLTVT.

CDR3 sequence: CASSYRLAGDIRQFF. The CDR3 coding sequence is TGTGCCAGCAGTTACCGTCTAGCGGGAGATATTCGGCAGTTCTTC. The J gene is TRBJ2-1, the V gene TRBV6-5; 10 nucleotides align to TRBD2. CDR1 is MNHEY, CDR2 SVGAGI, per germline. The junction had 10 bases not matched to a gene; V was cut back by 2 bases and J by 12 bases. The CDR3 runs to 15 residues.

The chain links TRBV7-3 to TRBJ2-2; possibly TRBD1 for D (5 bases). Trimming took off 1 base at V and 3 bases at J, with 15 bases between the two ends. Per germline, CDR1 SGHTA and CDR2 FQGTGA. The CDR3 spans 17 residues. This CDR3 reads CASSLNFQGEDTGELFF. The CDR3 DNA sequence: TGTGCCAGCAGCTTAAATTTCCAGGGCGAGGACACCGGGGAGCTGTTTTTT.

This clone appeared a few times. The rearrangement uses TRBV10-2 and TRBJ2-7; D is uncertain. Germline CDR1 WSHSY, CDR2 SAAADI. CDR3 length equals 12 residues. With 8 bases removed from V and 0 bases from J, the gap between germline ends came to 8 bases. As DNA, the CDR3 is TGCGCCAGCGGTTTGGGCTCCTACGAGCAGTACTTC. This codes for CASGLGSYEQYF.

This clone was picked up one time. The chain joins TRBV27 to TRBJ2-7; no clear D gene. V was shortened by 4 bases and J by 2 bases, with 12 bases between the two germline ends. The CDR3 has 14 residues. The V gene's germline CDR1 is MNHEY and CDR2 SMNVEV (reference sequence). The CDR3 loop is CASSSPGFPYEQYF. In DNA form, the CDR3 reads TGTGCCAGCAGTTCACCTGGATTCCCCTACGAGCAGTACTTC.